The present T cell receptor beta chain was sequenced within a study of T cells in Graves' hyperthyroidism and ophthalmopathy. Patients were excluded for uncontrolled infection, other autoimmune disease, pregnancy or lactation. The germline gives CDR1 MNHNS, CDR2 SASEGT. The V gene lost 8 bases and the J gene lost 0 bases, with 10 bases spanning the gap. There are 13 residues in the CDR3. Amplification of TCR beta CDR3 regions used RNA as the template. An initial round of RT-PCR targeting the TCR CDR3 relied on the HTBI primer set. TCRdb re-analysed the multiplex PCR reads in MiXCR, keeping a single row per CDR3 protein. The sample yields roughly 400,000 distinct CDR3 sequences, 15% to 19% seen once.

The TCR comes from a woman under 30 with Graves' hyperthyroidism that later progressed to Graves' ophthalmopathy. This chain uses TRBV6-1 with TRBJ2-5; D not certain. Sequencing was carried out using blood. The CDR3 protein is CASETPYQETQYF. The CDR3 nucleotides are TGTGCCAGCGAGACACCGTACCAAGAGACCCAGTACTTC.